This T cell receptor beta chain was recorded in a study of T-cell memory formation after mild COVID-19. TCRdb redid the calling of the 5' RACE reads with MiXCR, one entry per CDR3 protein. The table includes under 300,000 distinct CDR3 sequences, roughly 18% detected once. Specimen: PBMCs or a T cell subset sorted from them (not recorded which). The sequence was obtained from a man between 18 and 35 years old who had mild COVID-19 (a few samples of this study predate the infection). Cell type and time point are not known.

As DNA, the CDR3 is TGTGCCAGCAGCTCGGGACCCGGACGCACTGAAGCTTTCTTT. Translating gives CASSSGPGRTEAFF. The genes are TRBV7-3 and TRBJ1-1, with D maybe TRBD1 (5 bases). The CDR3 spans 14 residues. V was cut by 4 bases and J by 4 bases, with 13 bases left in between. CDR1 is SGHTA, CDR2 FQGTGA, per germline.